A single sample is the source of the 30 T cell receptor beta chains below, sequenced in a study of STAT5B mutations in CD4+ large granular lymphocyte leukemia. Libraries were prepared by immunoSEQ multiplex PCR; TCRdb keeps only in-frame clonotypes and omits some of them. The profile shows 30,000 to 40,000 clones, about 70% of them singletons. Sequencing was performed on CD4+ T cells from blood buffy coats. Every receptor here comes from a human donor in good health.

The chain's CDR3 is CASSPLVRNRRILEETQYF. DNA of the CDR3: TGTGCCAGCAGCCCGCTCGTCCGGAATAGGCGAATACTAGAAGAGACCCAGTACTTC. This rearrangement joins TRBV7-6 to TRBJ2-5; TRBD2 is a possible D gene (5 bases). Deletions cut 5 bases from V and 3 bases from J, with 28 bases between. This CDR3 has 19 amino acids. Germline CDR1 is SGHVS and CDR2 is FNYEAQ. The whole variable domain, remainder taken from reference TRBV7-6 and TRBJ2-5, is GAGVSQSPRYKVTKRGQDVALRCDPISGHVSLYWYRQALGQGPEFLTYFNYEAQQDKSGLPNDRFSAERPEGSISTLTIQRTEQRDSAMYRCASSPLVRNRRILEETQYFGPGTRLLVL.

The rearrangement joins TRBV11-1 to TRBJ2-7; 12 bases are shared with TRBD2. V was clipped by 5 bases and J by 3 bases; unmatched bases: 5. This CDR3 is built from 15 residues. CDR1 is SGHAT and CDR2 is FQDESV in the germline V gene (reference sequence). The CDR3 spells CASSRLAGALYEQYF. The CDR3 DNA is TGTGCCAGCAGCCGACTAGCGGGAGCGCTCTACGAGCAGTACTTC.

The V gene is TRBV2, the J gene TRBJ2-3; D perhaps matches TRBD1 (6 bases). Germline V lookup: CDR1 SNHLY, CDR2 FYNNEI. Trimming removed 8 bases from V and 2 bases from J, with 14 bases in between. The CDR3 contains 14 residues. The CDR3 bases are TGTGCCAGCGTACGGACAGCTATCACAGATACGCAGTATTTT. Its translation is CASVRTAITDTQYF.

V gene TRBV30 combines with J gene TRBJ2-7; perhaps TRBD2 as D (7 bases). V lost 3 bases and J 2 bases, leaving 11 bases between the germline ends. Germline CDR1 and CDR2: GTSNPN and SVGIG (reference sequence). The CDR3 consists of 13 residues. CDR3 DNA: TGTGCCTGGAGGCGGGGGCCGACCTACGAGCAGTACTTC. It codes for CAWRRGPTYEQYF.

This rearrangement joins TRBV10-2 to TRBJ1-1; 7 bases map to TRBD1. Trimming cost V 3 bases and J 4 bases; bases outside gene matches: 2. The germline V gene encodes CDR1 WSHSY and CDR2 SAAADI. The CDR3 has 13 amino acids. CDR3 DNA sequence: TGCGCCAGCAGTGACAGGGGGAGCACTGAAGCTTTCTTT. As protein: CASSDRGSTEAFF.

DNA of the CDR3: TGTGCCAGTAGTGAGGGTGACTCCATTCAGTACTTC. Its protein product is CASSEGDSIQYF. J is TRBJ2-4 and V is TRBV19, with TRBD2 as a possible D gene (5 bases). The CDR3 consists of 12 residues. Germline values: CDR1 LNHDA, CDR2 SQIVND (reference sequence). Between the trimmed V and J ends, which lost 5 bases and 9 bases, there was a span of 11 bases.

V is TRBV27 and J is TRBJ1-2; possible D gene TRBD1, 6 bases. The germline V and J ends were trimmed by 10 bases and 7 bases, with 19 bases remaining between them. Germline CDR1 MNHEY, CDR2 SMNVEV (reference sequence). This CDR3 region has 13 residues. The CDR3 DNA reads TGTGCCACCAAACCGGGGGGCCAGGGTGGCTACACCTTC. This translates into CATKPGGQGGYTF.

This clone has only a few counts. The rearrangement links TRBV5-1 to TRBJ1-6, with D tentatively TRBD1 (5 bases). CDR1 and CDR2 from the germline V gene are SGHRS and YFSETQ. V was cut by 0 bases and J by 7 bases, with 11 bases left in between. The CDR3 runs to 15 residues. CDR3 amino acids: CASSLALDSNSPLHF. CDR3 in DNA: TGCGCCAGCAGCTTGGCCCTCGACAGCAATTCACCCCTCCACTTT.

The chain combines TRBV7-9 with TRBJ2-1, with D possibly TRBD2 on 7 matching bases. V gave up 7 bases and J gave up 0 bases, with 22 bases separating them. The CDR3 has 18 amino acids. Germline loops: CDR1 SEHNR, CDR2 FQNEAQ (reference sequence). CDR3 sequence: CASTYIRGGIGSYNEQFF. The CDR3 DNA sequence: TGTGCCAGCACCTATATTAGGGGGGGGATAGGCTCCTACAATGAGCAGTTCTTC.

The CDR3 bases are TGTGCCAGCAGTTGCCACACCCCTACGGACAGGGGCCTTCTTTATGGCTACACCTTC. Translation gives CASSCHTPTDRGLLYGYTF. The chain has TRBV27 and TRBJ1-2; 9 bases are a match to TRBD1. V lost 4 bases to trimming and J lost 5 bases; unmatched junction nucleotides: 20. The length of the CDR3 is 19 residues. The V gene's germline CDR1 is MNHEY and CDR2 SMNVEV (reference sequence).

This chain links TRBV5-4 with TRBJ2-3; 9 nucleotides line up with TRBD2. This CDR3 spans 16 amino acids. V was pared by 4 bases and J by 2 bases, with 8 bases of the junction left unmatched. From germline, CDR1 is SGHNT and CDR2 YYREEE (reference sequence). CDR3 nucleotides: TGTGCCAGCAGCCGGGGGGCTAGCGGGGACACAGATACGCAGTATTTT. Its protein is CASSRGASGDTDTQYF.

The J gene is TRBJ2-3, the V gene TRBV29-1; 9 positions match TRBD2. Germline loops: CDR1 SQVTM, CDR2 ANQGSEA. With 4 bases clipped from V and 3 bases from J, the junction kept 14 bases outside the gene matches. The CDR3 is 17 amino acids. DNA for the CDR3: TGCAGCGTTGGGTGGCTTTCACTAGCGGGTATTACAGATACGCAGTATTTT. This gives the protein CSVGWLSLAGITDTQYF.

The chain uses TRBV30 and TRBJ1-1, with unresolved D. The CDR3 totals 11 residues. Germline V gene lookup returns CDR1 GTSNPN and CDR2 SVGIG (reference sequence). V was shortened by 3 bases and J by 6 bases, with 8 bases between the two germline ends. This chain's CDR3 is CAWRARSEAFF. CDR3 bases: TGTGCCTGGAGAGCACGGTCTGAAGCTTTCTTT.

In its sample, this clone was seen a few times. This chain uses TRBV6-5 with TRBJ1-2; 7 bases map to TRBD1. J was trimmed by 8 bases and V by 9 bases; bases with no gene match: 6. The CDR3 is made up of 11 amino acids. In germline, CDR1 is MNHEY, CDR2 SVGAGI. The CDR3: CASLDRQGYTF. The CDR3 nucleotides read TGTGCCAGTCTGGACAGGCAGGGCTACACCTTC.

This rearrangement joins TRBV5-1 to TRBJ2-5, with 9 bases matching TRBD1. V gave up 4 bases and J gave up 3 bases; unmatched junction bases: 4. The CDR3 covers 14 residues. Germline-derived CDR1 and CDR2 are SGHRS and YFSETQ. The CDR3 sequence: CASSRQGVEETQYF. The CDR3 DNA follows: TGCGCCAGCAGCCGACAGGGGGTGGAAGAGACCCAGTACTTC.

This clone was counted a single time. This chain connects TRBV11-2 to TRBJ2-7, with no clear D. Germline CDR1 is SGHAT and CDR2 is FQNNGV. The CDR3 loop spans 14 amino acids. Between the trimmed V and J ends, which lost 3 bases and 5 bases, there was a span of 14 bases. CDR3 in DNA: TGTGCCAGCAGCTTGGTGGGCCGTCTCCACGAGCAGTACTTC. The encoded protein is CASSLVGRLHEQYF.

The gene calls are TRBV5-6 and TRBJ2-2; TRBD2 matches 14 bases. V shed 0 bases and J 3 bases; nucleotides not matched to a gene: 4. Germline CDR1 reads SGHDT; CDR2 reads YYEEEE. The CDR3 is 18 residues long. The CDR3, as DNA: TGTGCCAGCAGCTTGGCCGGGACTAGCGGGAGAGACACCGGGGAGCTGTTTTTT. This sequence encodes CASSLAGTSGRDTGELFF.

There are a few counts of this clone. The chain employs TRBV10-3 and TRBJ2-7; 11 nucleotides match TRBD2. Trimming took 2 bases from V and 4 from J; bases not matched to a gene: 4. This CDR3 has 15 amino acids. The germline V gene has CDR1 ENHRY and CDR2 SYGVKD. The DNA for the CDR3 is TGTGCCATCAGTGAGACTAGCGGGAGAGAGTACGAGCAGTACTTC. Translated: CAISETSGREYEQYF.

This chain uses TRBV2 with TRBJ1-1; the D gene is possibly TRBD1 (5 bases). The CDR3 has 12 amino acids. Trimming shortened V by 9 bases and J by 0 bases, and 8 bases separated the two germline ends. The germline CDR1 and CDR2 sequences are SNHLY and FYNNEI. The CDR3 nucleotides are TGTGCCAGTCAGGGCTTGAACACTGAAGCTTTCTTT. This gives the protein CASQGLNTEAFF.

The chain couples TRBV5-4 to TRBJ1-5, with D tentatively TRBD1 (5 bases). The CDR3 length is 14 residues. The V end was cut by 2 bases, the J end by 5 bases, with 11 bases between. The germline V gene encodes CDR1 SGHNT and CDR2 YYREEE (reference sequence). CDR3 nucleotide sequence: TGTGCCAGCAGCTTCCAAGGGGCGGATCAGCCCCAGCATTTT. Encoded protein: CASSFQGADQPQHF.

This rearrangement joins TRBV25-1 to TRBJ2-5, with D possibly matching TRBD2 (6 bases). Looked up from germline, CDR1 is MGHDK and CDR2 is SYGVNS. The V and J ends lost 6 bases and 4 bases respectively, with 15 bases between them. The CDR3 consists of 14 residues. The CDR3 spells CASRLGLAPETQYF. The CDR3 bases are TGTGCCAGCAGATTGGGACTCGCCCCAGAGACCCAGTACTTC. The variable domain in full, completed from reference TRBV25-1 and TRBJ2-5, reads EADIYQTPRYLVIGTGKKITLECSQTMGHDKMYWYQQDPGMELHLIHYSYGVNSTEKGDLSSESTVSRIRTEHFPLTLESARPSHTSQYLCASRLGLAPETQYFGPGTRLLVL.

V is TRBV7-9 and J is TRBJ2-1; 10 bases fit TRBD2. Germline assignment: CDR1 SEHNR and CDR2 FQNEAQ (reference sequence). CDR3 length: 17 amino acids. After removal of 4 bases from V and 0 bases from J, the junction contained 6 bases not matched to a gene. The CDR3 nucleotides read TGTGCCAGCAGCTCGACCCTAGCGGGGGCCTCCTACAATGAGCAGTTCTTC. Translation gives CASSSTLAGASYNEQFF.

The chain is built from TRBV5-4 and TRBJ2-3; D remains ambiguous. Germline V gives CDR1 SGHNT, CDR2 YYREEE (reference sequence). The CDR3 is made up of 16 amino acids. Deletions cut 0 bases from V and 2 bases from J, with 13 bases between. Here the CDR3 reads CASSLAGGRPTDTQYF. The DNA of the CDR3 is TGTGCCAGCAGCTTGGCCGGTGGCAGACCCACAGATACGCAGTATTTT.

V is TRBV18 and J is TRBJ1-4; perhaps TRBD1 as D (5 bases). The CDR3 sequence is 15 residues long. Trimming stripped 3 bases from V and 0 bases from J, with 8 bases between. Per germline, CDR1 KGHSH and CDR2 LQKENI. CDR3 sequence: CASSPTGSTNEKLFF. The CDR3 DNA follows: TGTGCCAGCTCACCTACAGGTTCAACTAATGAAAAACTGTTTTTT.

This chain connects TRBV30 to TRBJ2-3; TRBD2 matches 10 bases. The germline gives CDR1 GTSNPN, CDR2 SVGIG (reference sequence). This CDR3 is built from 16 residues. V lost 2 bases, J lost 2 bases, and 7 bases stayed unmatched. The CDR3 sequence: CAWSHTGTSVTDTQYF. Here the CDR3 DNA reads TGTGCCTGGAGTCATACCGGGACTAGCGTCACAGATACGCAGTATTTT. The variable domain in full, with the rest retrieved from reference TRBV30 and TRBJ2-3, is SQTIHQWPATLVQPVGSPLSLECTVEGTSNPNLYWYRQAAGRGLQLLFYSVGIGQISSEVPQNLSASRPQDRQFILSSKKLLLSDSGFYLCAWSHTGTSVTDTQYFGPGTRLTVL.

V is TRBV10-1 and J is TRBJ1-2; D gene uncertain. V was pared by 2 bases and J by 7 bases, with 14 bases between. CDR1 and CDR2 (germline): WNHNN, SYGVQD (reference sequence). The CDR3 loop spans 14 amino acids. CDR3 sequence: CASSEALSAGGYTF. In DNA form, the CDR3 reads TGCGCCAGCAGTGAGGCCCTATCGGCAGGTGGCTACACCTTC.

The chain combines TRBV19 with TRBJ2-7, with D tentatively TRBD1 or TRBD2 (6 bases each). Trimming took off 5 bases at V and 2 bases at J, with 10 bases between the two ends. CDR3 length equals 13 residues. Germline V CDR1 and CDR2: LNHDA, SQIVND (reference sequence). The CDR3 reads CASSARDTYEQYF. CDR3 coding DNA: TGTGCCAGTAGTGCGCGGGACACCTACGAGCAGTACTTC.

The chain employs TRBV5-1 and TRBJ2-3, with 9 positions matching TRBD1. V was clipped by 4 bases and J by 4 bases; unmatched bases: 10. Looked up from germline, CDR1 is SGHRS and CDR2 is YFSETQ. This CDR3 is 16 amino acids long. The CDR3 sequence is CASSMARDRVPDTQYF. The CDR3 nucleotides are TGCGCCAGCAGCATGGCTCGGGACAGGGTGCCAGATACGCAGTATTTT.

The gene calls are TRBV25-1 and TRBJ2-7; D remains ambiguous. Germline CDR1 MGHDK, CDR2 SYGVNS. The CDR3 has 13 amino acids. With 5 bases removed from V and 2 bases from J, the gap between germline ends came to 10 bases. The DNA of the CDR3 is TGTGCCAGCAGTAAAACACTAACCTACGAGCAGTACTTC. Its protein is CASSKTLTYEQYF.

The chain is built from TRBV2 and TRBJ1-2; TRBD1 might be the D (6 bases). The germline CDR1 and CDR2 sequences are SNHLY and FYNNEI. The ends were cut back, 6 bases at V and 1 base at J, with 15 bases in the middle. This CDR3 spans 15 amino acids. Here the CDR3 reads CASRPDRPYNYGYTF. CDR3 in DNA: TGTGCCAGCAGACCGGACAGACCTTATAACTATGGCTACACCTTC.